The sequence of this T cell receptor (beta chain) was determined in a study of blood T cell repertoires in COVID-19. Study details: Specimens from acute and convalescent COVID-19 originated in the United States, Italy and Spain. Nucleic acid was either cDNA or gDNA, and it came from T cells, B-cell-depleted T cells, or PBMCs.

Per the original methods: How many nucleated cells were present was estimated from reference gene primer amplification. Sequencing was performed with immunoSEQ multiplex PCR; in TCRdb, only in-frame clones are kept and a portion is missing. V and J calls and clone size are as listed in that table; D and trimming were resolved from the DNA. The table records approximately 70,000 clones, 79% of them present only once. This clone has more than one count but fewer than ten. Germline trimming cut 4 bases from V and 1 base from J; bases unmatched to any gene: 9. CDR1 MNHEY and CDR2 SMNVEV come from the germline V gene (reference sequence). The CDR3 consists of 17 residues.

The chain is built from TRBV27 and TRBJ2-2; 7 positions agree with TRBD1. This receptor was identified in an elderly woman with active or convalescent COVID-19. Input material: peripheral blood. In DNA, the CDR3 is TGTGCCAGCAGTTCACCCTCACAGGGGAAGAACACCGGGGAGCTGTTTTTT. Its translation is CASSSPSQGKNTGELFF.